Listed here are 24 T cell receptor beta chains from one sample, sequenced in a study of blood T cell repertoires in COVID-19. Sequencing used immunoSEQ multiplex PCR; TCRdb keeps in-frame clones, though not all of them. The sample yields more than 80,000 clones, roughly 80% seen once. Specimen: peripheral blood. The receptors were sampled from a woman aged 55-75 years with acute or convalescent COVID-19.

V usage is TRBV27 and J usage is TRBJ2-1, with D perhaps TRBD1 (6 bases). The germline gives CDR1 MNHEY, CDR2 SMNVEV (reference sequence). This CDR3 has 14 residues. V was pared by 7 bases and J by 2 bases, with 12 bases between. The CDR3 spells CASTKTGTYNEQFF. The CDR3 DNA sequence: TGTGCCAGCACCAAAACAGGGACCTACAATGAGCAGTTCTTC.

This CDR3 reads CASSQGDRDQETQYF. As DNA, the CDR3 is TGTGCCAGCAGCCAAGGAGACAGGGACCAAGAGACCCAGTACTTC. The chain employs TRBV4-2 and TRBJ2-5, with 7 nucleotides matching TRBD1. With V trimmed by 1 base and J by 0 bases, 2 bases remained unmatched. Germline-derived CDR1 and CDR2 are LGHNA and YNFKEQ. This CDR3 contains 15 residues.

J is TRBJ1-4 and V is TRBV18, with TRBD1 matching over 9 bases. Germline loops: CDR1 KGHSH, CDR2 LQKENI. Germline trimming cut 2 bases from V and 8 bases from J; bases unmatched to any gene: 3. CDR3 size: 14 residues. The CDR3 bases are TGTGCCAGCTCACCAGGGACAGGGAACGAAAAACTGTTTTTT. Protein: CASSPGTGNEKLFF.

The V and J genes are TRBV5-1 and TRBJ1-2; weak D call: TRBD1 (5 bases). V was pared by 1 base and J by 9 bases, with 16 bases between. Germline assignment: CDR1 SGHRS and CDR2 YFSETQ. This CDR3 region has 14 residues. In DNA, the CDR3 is TGCGCCAGCAGCTTGACTAGCAGGGCCCTTAGCTACACCTTC. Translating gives CASSLTSRALSYTF.

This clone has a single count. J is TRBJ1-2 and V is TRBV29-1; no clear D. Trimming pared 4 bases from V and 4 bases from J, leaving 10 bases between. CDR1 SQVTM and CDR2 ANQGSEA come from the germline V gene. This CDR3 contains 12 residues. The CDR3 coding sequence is TGCAGCGTTGGTTCGACAAGCTATGGCTACACCTTC. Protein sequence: CSVGSTSYGYTF.

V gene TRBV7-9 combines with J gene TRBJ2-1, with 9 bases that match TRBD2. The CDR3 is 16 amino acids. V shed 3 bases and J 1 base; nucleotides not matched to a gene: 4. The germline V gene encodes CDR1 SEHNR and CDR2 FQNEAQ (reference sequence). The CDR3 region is CASSLLSGRSYNEQFF. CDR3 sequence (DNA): TGTGCCAGCAGCTTGCTTAGCGGGAGATCCTACAATGAGCAGTTCTTC.

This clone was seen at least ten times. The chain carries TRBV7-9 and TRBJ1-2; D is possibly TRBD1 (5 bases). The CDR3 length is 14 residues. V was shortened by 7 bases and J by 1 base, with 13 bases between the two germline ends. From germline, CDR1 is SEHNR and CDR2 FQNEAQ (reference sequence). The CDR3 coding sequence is TGTGCCAGCACCCCCGGGGGGGGTAACTATGGCTACACCTTC. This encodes CASTPGGGNYGYTF.

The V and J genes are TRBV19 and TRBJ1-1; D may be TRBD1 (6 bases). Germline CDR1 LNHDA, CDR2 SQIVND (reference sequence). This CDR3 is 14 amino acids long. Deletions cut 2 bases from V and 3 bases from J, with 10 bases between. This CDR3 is CASSIRTGYTEAFF. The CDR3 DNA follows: TGTGCCAGTAGTATACGAACAGGGTACACTGAAGCTTTCTTT. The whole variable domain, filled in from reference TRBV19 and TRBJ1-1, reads DGGITQSPKYLFRKEGQNVTLSCEQNLNHDAMYWYRQDPGQGLRLIYYSQIVNDFQKGDIAEGYSVSREKKESFPLTVTSAQKNPTAFYLCASSIRTGYTEAFFGQGTRLTVV.

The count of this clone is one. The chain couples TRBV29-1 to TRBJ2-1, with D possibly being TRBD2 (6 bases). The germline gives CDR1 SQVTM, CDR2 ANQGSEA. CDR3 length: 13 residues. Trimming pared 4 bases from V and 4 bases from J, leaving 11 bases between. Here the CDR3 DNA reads TGCAGCGTTGGGCTAGCGCCTTACAATGAGCAGTTCTTC. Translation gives CSVGLAPYNEQFF.

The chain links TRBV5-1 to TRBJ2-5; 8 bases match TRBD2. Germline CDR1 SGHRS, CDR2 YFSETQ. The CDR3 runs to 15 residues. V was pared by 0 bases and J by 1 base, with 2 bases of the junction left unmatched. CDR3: CASSLGTSSQETQYF. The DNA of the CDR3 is TGCGCCAGCAGCTTGGGGACTAGCAGCCAAGAGACCCAGTACTTC.

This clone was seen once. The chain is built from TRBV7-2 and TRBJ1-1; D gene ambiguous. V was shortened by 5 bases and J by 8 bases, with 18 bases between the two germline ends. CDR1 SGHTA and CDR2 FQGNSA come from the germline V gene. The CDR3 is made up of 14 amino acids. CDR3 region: CASSLWSRLSEAFF. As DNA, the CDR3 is TGTGCCAGCAGCCTCTGGAGTCGCCTTTCCGAAGCTTTCTTT.

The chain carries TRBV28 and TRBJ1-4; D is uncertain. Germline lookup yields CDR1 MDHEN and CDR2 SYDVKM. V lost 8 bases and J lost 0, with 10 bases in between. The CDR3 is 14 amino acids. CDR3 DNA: TGTGCCAGCGGGGAGGCGGCAACTAATGAAAAACTGTTTTTT. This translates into CASGEAATNEKLFF.

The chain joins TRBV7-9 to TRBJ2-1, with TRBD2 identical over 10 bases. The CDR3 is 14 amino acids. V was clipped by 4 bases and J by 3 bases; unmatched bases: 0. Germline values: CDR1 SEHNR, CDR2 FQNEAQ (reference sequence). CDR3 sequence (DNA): TGTGCCAGCAGCTCTAGCGGGAGCTACAATGAGCAGTTCTTC. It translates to CASSSSGSYNEQFF.

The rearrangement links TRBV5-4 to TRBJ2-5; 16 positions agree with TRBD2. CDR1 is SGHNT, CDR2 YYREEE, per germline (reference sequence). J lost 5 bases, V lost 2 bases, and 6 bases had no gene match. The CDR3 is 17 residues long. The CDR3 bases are TGTGCCAGCAGCTTAGGGACTAGCGGGAGGGTCGGCGAGACCCAGTACTTC. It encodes CASSLGTSGRVGETQYF.

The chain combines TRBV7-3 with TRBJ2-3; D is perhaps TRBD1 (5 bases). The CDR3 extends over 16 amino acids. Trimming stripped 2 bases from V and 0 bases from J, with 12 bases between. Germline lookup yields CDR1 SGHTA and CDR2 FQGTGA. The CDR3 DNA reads TGTGCCAGCAGCTTAGGGCAGGGATCTAGCACAGATACGCAGTATTTT. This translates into CASSLGQGSSTDTQYF.

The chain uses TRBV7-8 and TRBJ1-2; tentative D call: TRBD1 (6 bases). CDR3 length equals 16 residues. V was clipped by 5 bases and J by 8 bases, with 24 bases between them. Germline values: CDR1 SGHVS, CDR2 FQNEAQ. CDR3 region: CASSPHRNRQESGYTF. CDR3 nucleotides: TGTGCCAGCAGCCCCCATAGAAACCGACAGGAGAGCGGCTACACCTTC.

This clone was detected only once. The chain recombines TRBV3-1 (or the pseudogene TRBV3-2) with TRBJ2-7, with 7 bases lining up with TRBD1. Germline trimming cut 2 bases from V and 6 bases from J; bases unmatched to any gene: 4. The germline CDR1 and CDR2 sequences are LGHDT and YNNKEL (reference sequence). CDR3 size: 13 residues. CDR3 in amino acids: CASSQRQGGEQYF. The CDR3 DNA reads TGTGCCAGCAGCCAACGACAGGGTGGCGAGCAGTACTTC.

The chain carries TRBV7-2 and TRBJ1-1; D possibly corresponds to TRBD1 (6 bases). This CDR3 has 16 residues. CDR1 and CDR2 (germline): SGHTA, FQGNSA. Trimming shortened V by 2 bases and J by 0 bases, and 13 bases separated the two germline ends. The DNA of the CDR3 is TGTGCCAGCAGCTTAATGTCTCCAGGGGTGAACACTGAAGCTTTCTTT. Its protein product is CASSLMSPGVNTEAFF. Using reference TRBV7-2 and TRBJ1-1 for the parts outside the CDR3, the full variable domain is GAGVSQSPSNKVTEKGKDVELRCDPISGHTALYWYRQSLGQGLEFLIYFQGNSAPDKSGLPSDRFSAERTGGSVSTLTIQRTQQEDSAVYLCASSLMSPGVNTEAFFGQGTRLTVV.

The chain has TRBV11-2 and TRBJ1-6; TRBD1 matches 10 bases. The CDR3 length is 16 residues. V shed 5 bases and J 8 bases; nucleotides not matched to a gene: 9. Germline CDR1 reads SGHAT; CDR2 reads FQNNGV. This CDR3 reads CASSVRDRGRDSPLHF. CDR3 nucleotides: TGTGCCAGCAGCGTCCGGGACAGGGGCCGGGATTCACCCCTCCACTTT.

CDR3 coding DNA: TGTGCCAGCAGCTTAGTGGTGGGCGAAAAACTGTTTTTT. It codes for CASSLVVGEKLFF. The rearrangement joins TRBV7-9 to TRBJ1-4; D uncertain. V was trimmed by 1 base and J by 8 bases, leaving 8 bases between them. Germline V gene sequence: CDR1 SEHNR, CDR2 FQNEAQ (reference sequence). The CDR3 sequence is 13 residues long.

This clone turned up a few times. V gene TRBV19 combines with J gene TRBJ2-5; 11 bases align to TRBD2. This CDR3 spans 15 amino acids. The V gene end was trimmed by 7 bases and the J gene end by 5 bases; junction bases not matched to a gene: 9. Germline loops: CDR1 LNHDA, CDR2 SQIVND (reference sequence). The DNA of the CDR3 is TGTGCCAGTATCATTCCGGGACTAGCGGTGGAGACCCAGTACTTC. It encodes CASIIPGLAVETQYF.

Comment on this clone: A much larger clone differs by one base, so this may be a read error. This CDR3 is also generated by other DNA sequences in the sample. This chain's CDR3 is CARSGGAGQAPYEQYF. CDR3 coding DNA: TGCGCCCGCAGCGGGGGGGCGGGACAGGCCCCCTACGAGCAGTACTTC. The J gene is TRBJ2-7, the V gene TRBV5-6, with 10 bases matching TRBD2. Germline V lookup: CDR1 SGHDT, CDR2 YYEEEE. This CDR3 has 16 amino acids.

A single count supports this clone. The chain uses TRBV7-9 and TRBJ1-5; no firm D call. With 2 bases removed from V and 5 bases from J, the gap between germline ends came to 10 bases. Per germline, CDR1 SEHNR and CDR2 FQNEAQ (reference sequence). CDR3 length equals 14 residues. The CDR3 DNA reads TGTGCCAGCAGCTTAAGCTTCACCGATCAGCCCCAGCATTTT. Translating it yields CASSLSFTDQPQHF.

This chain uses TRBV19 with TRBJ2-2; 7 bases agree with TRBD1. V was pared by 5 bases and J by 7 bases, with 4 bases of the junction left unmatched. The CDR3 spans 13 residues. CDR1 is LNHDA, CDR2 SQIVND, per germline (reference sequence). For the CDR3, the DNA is TGTGCCAGTAGTTCCCACAGGGGCGGGGAGCTGTTTTTT. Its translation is CASSSHRGGELFF. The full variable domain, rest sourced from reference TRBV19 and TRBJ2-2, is DGGITQSPKYLFRKEGQNVTLSCEQNLNHDAMYWYRQDPGQGLRLIYYSQIVNDFQKGDIAEGYSVSREKKESFPLTVTSAQKNPTAFYLCASSSHRGGELFFGEGSRLTVL.